This T cell receptor beta chain derives from a study of identical twins. Template switching, a step in the protocol, added a universal primer site, and cDNA carried unique molecular identifiers. Using its own MiXCR run on the 5' RACE reads, TCRdb lists one record per CDR3 protein. The repertoire includes approximately 620,000 distinct CDR3 sequences, over 8.5% of them detected once, and roughly 0.9% sits in the top ten. The CDR3 length is 14 residues. Deletions cut 0 bases from V and 0 bases from J, with 6 bases between. Germline V lookup: CDR1 SGHRS, CDR2 YFSETQ. Broader study findings: Less excess twin sharing appeared in beta out-of-frame sequences. Potential partial confounding of zero-insertion analyses by invariant MAIT and iNKT cells was noted. There were fewer insertions in abundant cord blood beta clonotypes, but memory repertoires showed no such pattern.

This clonotype was detected ten times or more. Its antigen remains unknown. These data also featured in a second study, about yellow fever vaccine responses in identical twins.

The receptor's source is a woman aged 18-29 years in good health. The sequencing input was PBMCs. The chain links TRBV5-1 to TRBJ1-1; D unresolved. The CDR3 sequence is CASSLEQLNTEAFF. The CDR3 nucleotides read TGCGCCAGCAGCTTGGAACAGCTGAACACTGAAGCTTTCTTT.